The sample holds many counts of the clone carrying this T cell receptor (beta chain). Its matching antigen is unknown. This entry belongs to a study of T-cell memory formation after mild COVID-19. Study-wide context: TCR clusters were largely donor specific. Study outcomes and limitations: For contracting clones, CD4+ ones sat mainly in CM and EM, CD8+ in EMRA.

From the 5' RACE reads, TCRdb called clonotypes with MiXCR, one entry per CDR3 protein. The sample holds some 30,000 distinct CDR3 sequences, 6.5% to 9% seen once. The CDR3 length is 14 residues. Germline loops: CDR1 DFQATT, CDR2 SNEGSKA (reference sequence). Trimming removed 6 bases at V and 0 bases at J, with 15 bases between. The TCR originated in an adult woman who had mild COVID-19 (a few samples of this study predate the infection). Cell type and time point are not known. The material sequenced was PBMCs or a T cell subset sorted from them (not recorded which). This chain connects TRBV20-1 to TRBJ2-7; D tentatively fits TRBD1 or TRBD2 (6 bases each). The CDR3 loop is CSAQKGGSSYEQYF. CDR3 DNA sequence: TGCAGTGCCCAGAAGGGGGGTAGCTCCTACGAGCAGTACTTC.